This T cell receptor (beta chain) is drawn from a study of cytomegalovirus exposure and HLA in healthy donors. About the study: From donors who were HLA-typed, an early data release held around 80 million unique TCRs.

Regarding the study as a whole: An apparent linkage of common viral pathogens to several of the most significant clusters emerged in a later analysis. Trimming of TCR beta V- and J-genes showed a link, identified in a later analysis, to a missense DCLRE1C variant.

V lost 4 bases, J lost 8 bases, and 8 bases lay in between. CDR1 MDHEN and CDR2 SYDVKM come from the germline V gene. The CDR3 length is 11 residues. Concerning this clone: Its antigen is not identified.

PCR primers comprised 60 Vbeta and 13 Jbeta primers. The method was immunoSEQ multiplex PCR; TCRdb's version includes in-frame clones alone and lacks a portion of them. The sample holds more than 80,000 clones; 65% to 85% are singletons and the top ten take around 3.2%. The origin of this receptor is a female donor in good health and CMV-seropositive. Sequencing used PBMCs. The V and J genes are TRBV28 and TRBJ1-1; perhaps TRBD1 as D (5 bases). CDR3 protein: CASSSWTEAFF. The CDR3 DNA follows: TGTGCCAGCAGTTCGTGGACAGAAGCTTTCTTT. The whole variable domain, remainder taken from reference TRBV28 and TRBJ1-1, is DVKVTQSSRYLVKRTGEKVFLECVQDMDHENMFWYRQDPGLGLRLIYFSYDVKMKEKGDIPEGYSVSREKKERFSLILESASTNQTSMYLCASSSWTEAFFGQGTRLTVV.